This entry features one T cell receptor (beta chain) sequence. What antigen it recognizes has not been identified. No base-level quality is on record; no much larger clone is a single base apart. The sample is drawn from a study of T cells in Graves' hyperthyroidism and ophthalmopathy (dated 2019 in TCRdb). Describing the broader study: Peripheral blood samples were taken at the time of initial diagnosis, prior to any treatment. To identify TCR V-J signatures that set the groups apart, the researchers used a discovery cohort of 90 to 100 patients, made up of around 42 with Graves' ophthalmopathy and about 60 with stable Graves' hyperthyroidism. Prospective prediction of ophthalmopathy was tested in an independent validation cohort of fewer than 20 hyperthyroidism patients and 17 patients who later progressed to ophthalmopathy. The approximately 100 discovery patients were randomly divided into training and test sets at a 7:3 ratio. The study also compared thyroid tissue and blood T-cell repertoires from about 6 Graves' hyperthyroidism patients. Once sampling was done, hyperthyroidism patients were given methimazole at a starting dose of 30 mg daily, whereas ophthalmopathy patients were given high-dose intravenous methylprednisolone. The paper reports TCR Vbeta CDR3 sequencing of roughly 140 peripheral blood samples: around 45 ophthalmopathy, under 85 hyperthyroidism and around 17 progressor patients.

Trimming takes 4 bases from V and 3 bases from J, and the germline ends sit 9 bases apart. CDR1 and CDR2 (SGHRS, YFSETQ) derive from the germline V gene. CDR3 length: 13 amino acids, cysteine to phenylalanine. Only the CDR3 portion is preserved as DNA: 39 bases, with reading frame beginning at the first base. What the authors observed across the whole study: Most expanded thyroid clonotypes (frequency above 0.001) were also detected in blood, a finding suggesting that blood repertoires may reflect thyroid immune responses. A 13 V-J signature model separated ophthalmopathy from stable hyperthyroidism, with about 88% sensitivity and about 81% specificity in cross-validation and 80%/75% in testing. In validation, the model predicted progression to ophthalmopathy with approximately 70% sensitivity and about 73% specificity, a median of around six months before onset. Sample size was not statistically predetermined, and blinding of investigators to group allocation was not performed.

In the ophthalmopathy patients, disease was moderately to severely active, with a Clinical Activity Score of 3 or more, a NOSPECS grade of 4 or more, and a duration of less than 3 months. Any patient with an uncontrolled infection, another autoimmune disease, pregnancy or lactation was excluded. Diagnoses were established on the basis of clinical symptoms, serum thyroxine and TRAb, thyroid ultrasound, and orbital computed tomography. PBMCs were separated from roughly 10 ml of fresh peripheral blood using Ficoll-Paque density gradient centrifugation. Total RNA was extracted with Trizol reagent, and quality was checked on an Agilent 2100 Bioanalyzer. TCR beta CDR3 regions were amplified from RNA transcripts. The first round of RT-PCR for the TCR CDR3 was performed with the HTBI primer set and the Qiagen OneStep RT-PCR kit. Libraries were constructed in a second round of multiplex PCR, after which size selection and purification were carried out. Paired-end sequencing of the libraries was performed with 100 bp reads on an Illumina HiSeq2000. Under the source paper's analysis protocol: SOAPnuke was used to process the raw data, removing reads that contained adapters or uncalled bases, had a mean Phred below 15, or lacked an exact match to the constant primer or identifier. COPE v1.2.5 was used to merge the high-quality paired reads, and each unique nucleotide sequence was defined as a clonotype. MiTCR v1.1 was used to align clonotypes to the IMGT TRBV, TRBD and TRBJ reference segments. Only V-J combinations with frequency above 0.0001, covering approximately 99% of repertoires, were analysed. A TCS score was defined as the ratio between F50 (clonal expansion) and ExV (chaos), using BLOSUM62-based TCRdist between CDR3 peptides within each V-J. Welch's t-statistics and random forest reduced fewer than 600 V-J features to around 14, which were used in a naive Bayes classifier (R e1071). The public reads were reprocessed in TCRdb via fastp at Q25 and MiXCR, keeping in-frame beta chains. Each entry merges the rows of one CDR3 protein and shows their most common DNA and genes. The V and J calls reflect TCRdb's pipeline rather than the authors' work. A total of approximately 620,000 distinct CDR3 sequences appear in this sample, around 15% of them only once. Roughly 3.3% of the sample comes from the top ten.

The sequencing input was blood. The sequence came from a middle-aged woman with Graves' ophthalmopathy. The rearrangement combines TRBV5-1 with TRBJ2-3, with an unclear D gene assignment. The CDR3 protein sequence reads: CASSQTDTDTQYF. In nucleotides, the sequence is TGCGCCAGCAGCCAGACCGATACAGATACGCAGTATTTT.